Following are 11 T cell receptor beta chains from one sample sequenced in a study of siplizumab effects on memory and regulatory T cells. Clones were read by immunoSEQ multiplex PCR, and TCRdb kept only the in-frame ones, dropping some. The table lists tens of thousands of clones, less than 90% of them singletons. Sequenced sample: memory CD4+ T cells sorted from blood. These receptors came from a human donor in good health.

The rearrangement links TRBV9 to TRBJ2-7, with 8 nucleotides matching TRBD2. Germline V gene lookup returns CDR1 SGDLS and CDR2 YYNGEE. The CDR3 is 16 amino acids. V lost 1 base, J lost 3 bases, and 9 bases stayed unmatched. In DNA, the CDR3 is TGTGCCAGCAGCGTAACTGGTGCGGGAGGCTTCTACGAGCAGTACTTC. As protein: CASSVTGAGGFYEQYF.

The V gene is TRBV6-1, the J gene TRBJ2-7; perhaps TRBD2 as D (6 bases). Between the trimmed V and J ends, which lost 1 base and 6 bases, there was a span of 19 bases. This CDR3 is built from 16 residues. Germline-derived CDR1 and CDR2 are MNHNS and SASEGT. The CDR3 sequence: CASSEGEDGNGREQYF. CDR3 DNA: TGTGCCAGCAGTGAAGGGGAGGACGGAAACGGGCGCGAGCAGTACTTC.

The rearrangement joins TRBV5-1 to TRBJ2-7, with 11 bases that match TRBD2. The CDR3 covers 14 residues. With V trimmed by 3 bases and J by 3 bases, 2 bases remained unmatched. The V gene's germline CDR1 is SGHRS and CDR2 YFSETQ. CDR3 sequence: CASSSGTSGYEQYF. The CDR3 DNA reads TGCGCCAGCAGCTCCGGGACTAGCGGCTACGAGCAGTACTTC.

This clone was detected once. The J gene is TRBJ2-1, the V gene TRBV18; D unresolved. The CDR3 extends over 12 amino acids. Trimming pared 1 base from V and 7 bases from J, leaving 5 bases between. The germline V gene encodes CDR1 KGHSH and CDR2 LQKENI. The CDR3 here is CASSPQGNEQFF. For the CDR3, the DNA is TGTGCCAGCTCACCACAGGGAAATGAGCAGTTCTTC.

The rearrangement links TRBV2 to TRBJ2-1, with D perhaps TRBD2 (5 bases). The ends were cut back, 1 base at V and 13 bases at J, with 17 bases in the middle. The germline V gene has CDR1 SNHLY and CDR2 FYNNEI. CDR3 length: 14 residues. CDR3 in DNA: TGTGCCAGCAGTGAAGGAACCCTCGGGGTAGATCAGTTCTTC. It yields the protein CASSEGTLGVDQFF.

The chain joins TRBV6-5 to TRBJ2-5; 9 bases map to TRBD2. CDR3 size: 15 residues. V dropped 6 bases and J dropped 4; count of bases not matched to a gene: 9. Germline CDR1 and CDR2: MNHEY and SVGAGI. The CDR3 reads CASSPYRAGGETQYF. The CDR3 DNA reads as TGTGCCAGCAGCCCTTACAGAGCGGGAGGAGAGACCCAGTACTTC.

The chain couples TRBV6-1 to TRBJ2-1, with a possible D match to TRBD1 (6 bases). CDR1 is MNHNS, CDR2 SASEGT, per germline. V was pared by 4 bases and J by 11 bases, with 18 bases between. The CDR3 is 14 amino acids. The CDR3 nucleotides read TGTGCCAGCAGTGGTGTCGGACAGTCCGGCCAGCAGTTCTTC. It is translated as CASSGVGQSGQQFF.

The chain has TRBV28 and TRBJ2-2, with 8 bases lining up with TRBD1. J gave up 3 bases and V 0 bases, and 0 bases lay outside the gene matches. CDR3 length: 15 amino acids. Germline loops: CDR1 MDHEN, CDR2 SYDVKM. CDR3 sequence: CASSLWTGDTGELFF. The CDR3 DNA reads as TGTGCCAGCAGTTTATGGACAGGGGACACCGGGGAGCTGTTTTTT.

CDR3 protein: CARGGTGAPDTQYF. The CDR3 bases are TGTGCCAGGGGGGGGACAGGGGCCCCAGATACGCAGTATTTT. This rearrangement joins TRBV2 to TRBJ2-3; the match to TRBD1 covers 10 bases. Germline CDR1 and CDR2: SNHLY and FYNNEI. V lost 9 bases to trimming and J lost 4 bases; unmatched junction nucleotides: 7. CDR3 size: 14 residues.

The rearrangement joins TRBV5-6 to TRBJ1-5; TRBD1 matches at 8 bases. The CDR3 is 18 residues long. Germline CDR1 SGHDT, CDR2 YYEEEE. V lost 2 bases, J lost 4 bases, and 14 bases stayed unmatched. The CDR3 DNA reads TGTGCCAGCAGCTTCTTCGGACAGGGAGGGGGTCGGAATCAGCCCCAGCATTTT. Protein product: CASSFFGQGGGRNQPQHF.

This chain joins TRBV5-1 and TRBJ2-2; D ambiguous. Trimming removed 3 bases at V and 1 base at J, with 1 base between. Germline assignment: CDR1 SGHRS and CDR2 YFSETQ. The CDR3 extends over 12 amino acids. The CDR3 nucleotides read TGCGCCAGCAGCTGGAACACCGGGGAGCTGTTTTTT. Encoded protein: CASSWNTGELFF.